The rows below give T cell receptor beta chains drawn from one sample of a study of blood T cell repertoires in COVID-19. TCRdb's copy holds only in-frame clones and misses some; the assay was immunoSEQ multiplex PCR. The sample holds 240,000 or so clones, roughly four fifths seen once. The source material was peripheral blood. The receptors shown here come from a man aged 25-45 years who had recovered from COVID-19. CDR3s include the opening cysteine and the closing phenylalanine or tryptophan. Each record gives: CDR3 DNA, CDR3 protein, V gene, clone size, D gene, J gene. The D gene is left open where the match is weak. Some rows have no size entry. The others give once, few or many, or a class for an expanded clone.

CDR3 DNA: TGTGCCAGCAGTCGCGACAGGGGAAGCGGTAATTCACCCCTCCACTTT
CDR3 protein: CASSRDRGSGNSPLHF
V gene: TRBV2
clone size: .
D gene: TRBD1
J gene: TRBJ1-6

CDR3 DNA: TGTGCCAGCAGCGTAGGAGGCGGGGGGGGTTACAATGAGCAGTTCTTC
CDR3 protein: CASSVGGGGGYNEQFF
V gene: TRBV9
clone size: .
D gene: TRBD2
J gene: TRBJ2-1

CDR3 DNA: TGCAGCGGTCGATCCGGGACATACAATGAGCAGTTCTTC
CDR3 protein: CSGRSGTYNEQFF
V gene: TRBV29-1
clone size: .
D gene: .
J gene: TRBJ2-1

CDR3 DNA: TGTGCCAGCAGCTTGGAGGGACAGTCCCTATCGTCGTTCTTC
CDR3 protein: CASSLEGQSLSSFF
V gene: TRBV5-5
clone size: .
D gene: TRBD1
J gene: TRBJ2-1

CDR3 DNA: TGTGCCAGCAGCCAACAGGAGGGACAGCCCCAGCATTTT
CDR3 protein: CASSQQEGQPQHF
V gene: TRBV3-1/TRBV3-2
clone size: .
D gene: .
J gene: TRBJ1-5

CDR3 DNA: TGCAGCGTCGGAGTGTACTATGGCTACACCTTC
CDR3 protein: CSVGVYYGYTF
V gene: TRBV29-1
clone size: .
D gene: .
J gene: TRBJ1-2

CDR3 DNA: TGTGCCAGCAGCTTGGAACTACAGGGGGCCTGGAGCACTGAAGCTTTCTTT
CDR3 protein: CASSLELQGAWSTEAFF
V gene: TRBV5-6
clone size: .
D gene: TRBD1
J gene: TRBJ1-1

CDR3 DNA: TGTGCCAGCAGGTCAAACAGGGGAAGAACCGGGGAGCTGTTTTTT
CDR3 protein: CASRSNRGRTGELFF
V gene: TRBV7-9
clone size: many
D gene: TRBD1
J gene: TRBJ2-2

CDR3 DNA: TGTGCCACCAGCAGATGGGGGGGGCCGACTGGGGCCAACGTCCTGACTTTC
CDR3 protein: CATSRWGGPTGANVLTF
V gene: TRBV15
clone size: few
D gene: .
J gene: TRBJ2-6

CDR3 DNA: TGTGCCAGCAGCTTGGCGGACAGTTACAATGAGCAGTTCTTC
CDR3 protein: CASSLADSYNEQFF
V gene: TRBV5-4
clone size: .
D gene: .
J gene: TRBJ2-1

CDR3 DNA: TGTGCCAGCAGTGCACTAGGGGGCACCGGCAATCAGCCCCAGCATTTT
CDR3 protein: CASSALGGTGNQPQHF
V gene: TRBV7-8
clone size: .
D gene: TRBD1
J gene: TRBJ1-5

CDR3 DNA: TGTGCCACTACCGACAGGGCGTTGGCAGATACGCAGTATTTT
CDR3 protein: CATTDRALADTQYF
V gene: TRBV19
clone size: .
D gene: TRBD1
J gene: TRBJ2-3

CDR3 DNA: TGCGCCAGCAAGGGACTAGCGGGCACCGGGGAGCTGTTTTTT
CDR3 protein: CASKGLAGTGELFF
V gene: TRBV5-1
clone size: .
D gene: TRBD2
J gene: TRBJ2-2

CDR3 DNA: TGTGCCAGCAGCCGACTAGCGGCCGGGGAGACCCAGTACTTC
CDR3 protein: CASSRLAAGETQYF
V gene: TRBV6-5
clone size: once
D gene: TRBD2
J gene: TRBJ2-5

CDR3 DNA: TGTGCCAGTAGTGATCGGGAAAATTCACCCCTCCACTTT
CDR3 protein: CASSDRENSPLHF
V gene: TRBV19
clone size: .
D gene: .
J gene: TRBJ1-6

CDR3 DNA: TGTGCCAGCAGCGTAGCGGGGGATCACCGGGACAGGGGCGCCGGGGAGCTGTTTTTT
CDR3 protein: CASSVAGDHRDRGAGELFF
V gene: TRBV9
clone size: .
D gene: TRBD1
J gene: TRBJ2-2

CDR3 DNA: TGTGCCAGCAGTCCGTTGGGGACAGGGGTCGGCGGGGAGCTGTTTTTT
CDR3 protein: CASSPLGTGVGGELFF
V gene: TRBV28
clone size: .
D gene: TRBD1
J gene: TRBJ2-2

CDR3 DNA: TGTGCCAGTAGTCAGGACAGGGGGGTGGATACGCAGTATTTT
CDR3 protein: CASSQDRGVDTQYF
V gene: TRBV19
clone size: .
D gene: TRBD1
J gene: TRBJ2-3

CDR3 DNA: TGTGCCAGCAGCGTAGCTGGGGCGCTTACCAATGAAAAACTGTTTTTT
CDR3 protein: CASSVAGALTNEKLFF
V gene: TRBV9
clone size: .
D gene: .
J gene: TRBJ1-4

CDR3 DNA: TGTGCCAGCAGCTTGTCATACAAGAATGAGCAGTTCTTC
CDR3 protein: CASSLSYKNEQFF
V gene: TRBV5-4
clone size: .
D gene: .
J gene: TRBJ2-1

CDR3 DNA: TGTGCTAGTGGTTTGGGAACTAGCGGGGGGATAGAGACCCAGTACTTC
CDR3 protein: CASGLGTSGGIETQYF
V gene: TRBV12-5
clone size: .
D gene: TRBD2
J gene: TRBJ2-5

CDR3 DNA: TGTGCCAGCAGTTCAGGGATATACCAGCCCCAGCATTTT
CDR3 protein: CASSSGIYQPQHF
V gene: TRBV28
clone size: .
D gene: .
J gene: TRBJ1-5

CDR3 DNA: TGTGCCAGCAGTTCCGGGACAGGGGGCTTTGGCTACACCTTC
CDR3 protein: CASSSGTGGFGYTF
V gene: TRBV27
clone size: .
D gene: TRBD1
J gene: TRBJ1-2

CDR3 DNA: TGTGCCAGCAGCCCTAGAGGGAACACTGAAGCTTTCTTT
CDR3 protein: CASSPRGNTEAFF
V gene: TRBV3-1/TRBV3-2
clone size: few
D gene: .
J gene: TRBJ1-1

CDR3 DNA: TGTGCCAGCAGCCTCAGGGGAACTCAGCCCCAGCATTTT
CDR3 protein: CASSLRGTQPQHF
V gene: TRBV3-1/TRBV3-2
clone size: few
D gene: .
J gene: TRBJ1-5

CDR3 DNA: TGTGCCAGCAGCGGATCCCGGGACACGAACTATGGCTACACCTTC
CDR3 protein: CASSGSRDTNYGYTF
V gene: TRBV9
clone size: once
D gene: .
J gene: TRBJ1-2

CDR3 DNA: TGTGCCAGCAGTTGGGGACTAGCGGGGTCAGAGACCCAGTACTTC
CDR3 protein: CASSWGLAGSETQYF
V gene: TRBV28
clone size: many
D gene: TRBD2
J gene: TRBJ2-5

CDR3 DNA: TGTGCCAGCAGCCCAGGACCGGGGAGCAATGAGCAGTTCTTC
CDR3 protein: CASSPGPGSNEQFF
V gene: TRBV7-2
clone size: .
D gene: .
J gene: TRBJ2-1

CDR3 DNA: TGTGCCAGCAGACCGAGACAGGGGGCATCCGGGGAGCTGTTTTTT
CDR3 protein: CASRPRQGASGELFF
V gene: TRBV7-9
clone size: many
D gene: TRBD1
J gene: TRBJ2-2

CDR3 DNA: TGCGCCAGCAGCTTATCATCAGGGGGTTGGAATGAGCAGTTCTTC
CDR3 protein: CASSLSSGGWNEQFF
V gene: TRBV5-1
clone size: .
D gene: TRBD1
J gene: TRBJ2-1

CDR3 DNA: TGTGCCAGCAGCCGACAGACAGAAGCTTTCTTT
CDR3 protein: CASSRQTEAFF
V gene: TRBV12-3/TRBV12-4
clone size: .
D gene: .
J gene: TRBJ1-1

CDR3 DNA: TGCGCCAGCAGCCGGGGGACAGGGGGTCGCGAGCAGTACTTC
CDR3 protein: CASSRGTGGREQYF
V gene: TRBV4-1
clone size: once
D gene: TRBD1
J gene: TRBJ2-7

CDR3 DNA: TGTGCCAGCTCACCCGTGACAGGGCGTAATGAAAAACTGTTTTTT
CDR3 protein: CASSPVTGRNEKLFF
V gene: TRBV18
clone size: few
D gene: TRBD1
J gene: TRBJ1-4

CDR3 DNA: TGCGCCAGCAGTCGAGGTACCACTGAAGCTTTCTTT
CDR3 protein: CASSRGTTEAFF
V gene: TRBV10-1
clone size: .
D gene: .
J gene: TRBJ1-1

CDR3 DNA: TGCGCCAGCAGCACGGGACAGGGGGTTGGTGAGCAGTACTTC
CDR3 protein: CASSTGQGVGEQYF
V gene: TRBV5-1
clone size: .
D gene: TRBD1
J gene: TRBJ2-7

CDR3 DNA: TGTGCCAGCAGGGGACAGGATATGAATGGCTACACCTTC
CDR3 protein: CASRGQDMNGYTF
V gene: TRBV6-5
clone size: .
D gene: TRBD1
J gene: TRBJ1-2

CDR3 DNA: TGTGCCAGCAGCCAGGGACAGGGAAATGATCAGCCCCAGCATTTT
CDR3 protein: CASSQGQGNDQPQHF
V gene: TRBV5-5
clone size: .
D gene: TRBD1
J gene: TRBJ1-5

CDR3 DNA: TGTGCCAGCAGCTTGGTAGGGTTTCGTCTAGCGGGTGTGGAAGATGAGCAGTTCTTC
CDR3 protein: CASSLVGFRLAGVEDEQFF
V gene: TRBV5-5
clone size: many
D gene: TRBD2
J gene: TRBJ2-1

CDR3 DNA: TGTGCCAGCTCACCACGGGGGGGCTTGGAGACCCAGTACTTC
CDR3 protein: CASSPRGGLETQYF
V gene: TRBV18
clone size: .
D gene: .
J gene: TRBJ2-5

CDR3 DNA: TGTGCCAGCAGTGACGGGTTCTACGAGCAGTACTTC
CDR3 protein: CASSDGFYEQYF
V gene: TRBV2
clone size: once
D gene: .
J gene: TRBJ2-7

CDR3 DNA: TGTGCCAGCAGTTTCCTCCCCAGAACCAACTATGGCTACACCTTC
CDR3 protein: CASSFLPRTNYGYTF
V gene: TRBV27
clone size: .
D gene: .
J gene: TRBJ1-2

CDR3 DNA: TGCGCCAGCAGAACCGACAGGCCTCGCGGCTACACCTTC
CDR3 protein: CASRTDRPRGYTF
V gene: TRBV10-2
clone size: .
D gene: .
J gene: TRBJ1-2

CDR3 DNA: TGTGCCAGCAGTTCCGGGACAGGGATCTATGGCTACACCTTC
CDR3 protein: CASSSGTGIYGYTF
V gene: TRBV28
clone size: .
D gene: TRBD1
J gene: TRBJ1-2

CDR3 DNA: TGTGCCATCAGTGGCCGGGACAGCGGAACTTCCTACGAGCAGTACTTC
CDR3 protein: CAISGRDSGTSYEQYF
V gene: TRBV10-3
clone size: .
D gene: TRBD1
J gene: TRBJ2-7

CDR3 DNA: TGTGCCAGCAGCTTGAGCGCGGGGGGGAACAATGAGCAGTTCTTC
CDR3 protein: CASSLSAGGNNEQFF
V gene: TRBV7-3
clone size: .
D gene: TRBD2
J gene: TRBJ2-1

CDR3 DNA: TGTGCCAGCAGGGACCAGGGGGCCGTATCACCCCTCCACTTT
CDR3 protein: CASRDQGAVSPLHF
V gene: TRBV11-2
clone size: once
D gene: TRBD1
J gene: TRBJ1-6

CDR3 DNA: TGTGCCAGCAGCCGGACAGGGGGCTTGGCAGATACGCAGTATTTT
CDR3 protein: CASSRTGGLADTQYF
V gene: TRBV5-5
clone size: .
D gene: TRBD1
J gene: TRBJ2-3

CDR3 DNA: TGCAGTCCCCTCCTTCAAGAGACCCAGTACTTC
CDR3 protein: CSPLLQETQYF
V gene: TRBV20-1
clone size: .
D gene: .
J gene: TRBJ2-5

CDR3 DNA: TGTGCCAGCGAGCGACAGGTTAATGAAAAACTGTTTTTT
CDR3 protein: CASERQVNEKLFF
V gene: TRBV5-5
clone size: .
D gene: .
J gene: TRBJ1-4